This T cell receptor beta chain was retrieved from a study of control samples from healthy donors and cancer patients. Assay used: immunoSEQ multiplex PCR; TCRdb lists only in-frame clones, some missing. The sample shows roughly 180,000 clones, approximately 91% of them seen only once. The CDR3 consists of 19 residues. V dropped 2 bases and J dropped 6; count of bases not matched to a gene: 19. Per the germline V gene, CDR1 is SGDLS and CDR2 is YYNGEE. The sequenced sample consisted of blood. The J gene is TRBJ2-3, the V gene TRBV9; 9 nucleotides line up with TRBD2. The clonotype was recovered from a middle-aged woman in good health. The CDR3, as DNA: TGTGCCAGCAGCGTCTACCCCGCCGGGACTAGCTCGAGTCCGGATACGCAGTATTTT. Its protein is CASSVYPAGTSSSPDTQYF. Filled out from reference TRBV9 and TRBJ2-3, the complete variable domain reads DSGVTQTPKHLITATGQRVTLRCSPRSGDLSVYWYQQSLDQGLQFLIQYYNGEERAKGNILERFSAQQFPDLHSELNLSSLELGDSALYFCASSVYPAGTSSSPDTQYFGPGTRLTVL.